A few counts support the clone carrying this T cell receptor (beta chain). Antigen: not known. Germline CDR1 and CDR2: KGHDR and SFDVKD. The V end was cut by 9 bases, the J end by 0 bases, with 13 bases between. The CDR3 length is 15 residues. Unique molecular identifiers were in the cDNA, with template-switch universal primer binding. TCRdb re-analysed the 5' RACE reads in MiXCR, keeping a single row per CDR3 protein. Counted here are fewer than 550,000 distinct CDR3 sequences, over 12% occurring once; the ten biggest clones make up roughly 0.44%. These data are taken from a study of identical twins. Findings and caveats of the study: Researchers reported weaker excess twin sharing in beta out-of-frame sequences. While abundant cord blood beta clonotypes carried fewer insertions, memory repertoires showed no such pattern.

Another study also made use of these data, one on yellow fever vaccine responses in identical twins.

The sequencing input was CD4+ T cells sorted from blood. This receptor was taken from a woman under 30 in good health. The chain carries TRBV24-1 and TRBJ2-2, with TRBD1 as a possible D gene (6 bases). The CDR3 sequence is CATGPTGANTGELFF. The CDR3 DNA is TGTGCCACCGGCCCGACAGGAGCGAACACCGGGGAGCTGTTTTTT.